Shown below are 28 T cell receptor beta chains from a single sample sequenced in a study of T-cell memory formation after mild COVID-19. TCRdb redid the calling of the 5' RACE reads with MiXCR, one entry per CDR3 protein. Among around 110,000 distinct CDR3 sequences listed, 15% to 20% were seen once. The sequencing input was PBMCs or a T cell subset sorted from them (not recorded which). These receptors were taken from an adult woman who had mild COVID-19 (a few samples of this study predate the infection). Cell type and time point are not known.

This clonotype was observed at least ten times. CDR3 nucleotides: TGTGCCAGCAGTGAATGGACTGGGAAACAAGAGACCCAGTACTTC. The encoded protein is CASSEWTGKQETQYF. The V and J genes are TRBV25-1 and TRBJ2-5, with D perhaps matching TRBD2 (5 bases). This CDR3 has 15 residues. The germline gives CDR1 MGHDK, CDR2 SYGVNS. Trimming removed 1 base at V and 2 bases at J, with 11 bases between.

Only a few counts were recorded for this clonotype. The chain uses TRBV7-9 and TRBJ2-1; no firm D call. In germline, CDR1 is SEHNR, CDR2 FQNEAQ (reference sequence). V lost 3 bases and J lost 4, with 13 bases in between. There are 15 residues in the CDR3. The CDR3 spells CASSLEVGIYNEQFF. The CDR3 DNA reads TGTGCCAGCAGCTTGGAAGTGGGGATATACAATGAGCAGTTCTTC.

Only a few counts were recorded for this clonotype. The CDR3 region has the DNA TGTGCCTGGAGTTCACCGGGACAGATCTACGAGCAGTACTTC. Its translation is CAWSSPGQIYEQYF. The rearrangement uses TRBV30 and TRBJ2-7; TRBD1 matches 7 bases. The CDR3 is 14 amino acids. V shed 2 bases and J 3 bases; nucleotides not matched to a gene: 7. Germline V gene lookup returns CDR1 GTSNPN and CDR2 SVGIG (reference sequence).

Only a few counts were recorded for this clonotype. For the CDR3, the DNA is TGCAGTGCTAGAGAAATGGACGGAGGGTACAATGAGCAGTTCTTC. It codes for CSAREMDGGYNEQFF. The J gene is TRBJ2-1, the V gene TRBV20-1, with D maybe TRBD2 (6 bases). The V gene's germline CDR1 is DFQATT and CDR2 SNEGSKA (reference sequence). The CDR3 covers 15 residues. V was clipped by 0 bases and J by 4 bases, with 13 bases between them.

This chain connects TRBV12-3 or TRBV12-4 to TRBJ1-1; 7 nucleotides align to TRBD1. CDR3 length: 15 amino acids. Germline trimming cut 3 bases from V and 5 bases from J; bases unmatched to any gene: 9. CDR3 region: CASSFAPGQATEAFF. CDR3 sequence (DNA): TGTGCCAGCAGTTTTGCCCCCGGACAGGCTACTGAAGCTTTCTTT.

This clonotype was recorded many times. V is TRBV20-1 and J is TRBJ1-2; D is ambiguous. The germline gives CDR1 DFQATT, CDR2 SNEGSKA (reference sequence). The CDR3 runs 13 residues. Between the trimmed V and J ends, which lost 2 bases and 2 bases, there was a span of 9 bases. As DNA, the CDR3 is TGCAGTGCTAGACCGCTTGGGAACTATGGCTACACCTTC. Amino acids: CSARPLGNYGYTF.

The rearrangement uses TRBV6-5 and TRBJ2-3; D might be TRBD2 (6 bases). The CDR3 runs 17 residues. V gave up 4 bases and J gave up 2 bases, with 19 bases separating them. Germline V lookup: CDR1 MNHEY, CDR2 SVGAGI. CDR3 nucleotides: TGTGCCAGCAGTTCCATTCTGGGTCAGCGGGCCACAGATACGCAGTATTTT. This gives the protein CASSSILGQRATDTQYF.

DNA of the CDR3: TGTGCCAGCAGTTACTATAATACAGGGGCCACTGAAGCTTTCTTT. Amino acids: CASSYYNTGATEAFF. The chain recombines TRBV6-5 with TRBJ1-1; 7 bases match TRBD1. The CDR3 sequence is 15 residues long. In germline, CDR1 is MNHEY, CDR2 SVGAGI. The ends lost 1 base at V and 4 bases at J; junction bases unmatched: 6.

This clonotype was picked up a small number of times. V and J are TRBV20-1 and TRBJ2-7, with 12 bases aligning to TRBD2. This CDR3 contains 18 residues. J lost 4 bases, V lost 0 bases, and 13 bases had no gene match. Germline V CDR1 and CDR2: DFQATT, SNEGSKA (reference sequence). CDR3 sequence reads: CSARDRVLAGGRGYEQYF. CDR3 DNA sequence: TGCAGTGCTAGAGATCGCGTCCTAGCGGGAGGGAGAGGATACGAGCAGTACTTC.

This clonotype showed up just a few times. The gene calls are TRBV4-1 and TRBJ2-5; D not certain. The CDR3 totals 14 residues. V lost 3 bases to trimming and J lost 5 bases, with 13 bases between them. Germline V CDR1 and CDR2: MGHRA, YSYEKL. CDR3 sequence (DNA): TGCGCCAGCAGCCAGGGGAATGGTGGTGAGACCCAGTACTTC. Translation gives CASSQGNGGETQYF.

The chain uses TRBV30 and TRBJ2-2; D gene uncertain. CDR3 length: 13 residues. The ends were cut back, 8 bases at V and 6 bases at J, with 16 bases in the middle. CDR1 and CDR2 (germline): GTSNPN, SVGIG (reference sequence). The CDR3 reads CARLVVLSGELFF. The DNA of the CDR3 is TGTGCCCGGTTGGTAGTTCTTTCCGGGGAGCTGTTTTTT.

This clonotype was observed a handful of times. The gene calls are TRBV12-3 or TRBV12-4 and TRBJ2-7, with 8 bases fitting TRBD2. V lost 3 bases, J lost 6 bases, and 4 bases stayed unmatched. This CDR3 comprises 13 residues. CDR3 in DNA: TGTGCCAGCAGTTTCGGGGGGGGATCCGAGCAGTACTTC. Amino acid sequence: CASSFGGGSEQYF.

This clonotype came up a few times. The rearrangement joins TRBV6-2 or TRBV6-3 to TRBJ2-1, with 9 nucleotides matching TRBD1. This CDR3 comprises 16 residues. Germline V gene lookup returns CDR1 MNHEY and CDR2 SVGEGT. V was clipped by 2 bases and J by 5 bases; unmatched bases: 7. In DNA, the CDR3 is TGTGCCAGCAGTTACCGGGACAGGGTTCTTGACAATGAGCAGTTCTTC. It specifies CASSYRDRVLDNEQFF.

This chain connects TRBV7-9 to TRBJ2-1; D might be TRBD1 (6 bases). V shed 5 bases and J shed 5 bases, with 10 bases lying between them. Germline-derived CDR1 and CDR2 are SEHNR and FQNEAQ (reference sequence). This CDR3 has 13 amino acids. CDR3 DNA: TGTGCCAGCAGCGGGGACAATGACAATGAGCAGTTCTTC. Translation gives CASSGDNDNEQFF.

This clonotype has a handful of counts. The chain is built from TRBV12-3 or TRBV12-4 and TRBJ1-2; D is perhaps TRBD1 (6 bases). The CDR3 contains 21 residues. The V end was cut by 8 bases, the J end by 7 bases, with 41 bases between. The CDR3 is CASGSPGGGRDKSLAATGYTF. The CDR3 coding sequence is TGTGCCAGCGGATCCCCTGGGGGGGGCCGGGACAAGTCCCTAGCCGCGACTGGCTACACCTTC.

This clonotype appeared a few times. In DNA, the CDR3 is TGTGCCAGCAGCGTAGGACAGGGTTACACTGAAGCTTTCTTT. This sequence encodes CASSVGQGYTEAFF. The chain is built from TRBV9 and TRBJ1-1; TRBD1 agrees at 7 bases. Germline-derived CDR1 and CDR2 are SGDLS and YYNGEE. The junction had 2 bases not matched to a gene; V was cut back by 0 bases and J by 3 bases. The CDR3 is 14 amino acids.

The chain links TRBV4-1 to TRBJ2-3; D may match TRBD1 or TRBD2 (5 bases each). V was cut by 4 bases and J by 0 bases, with 14 bases left in between. Germline CDR1 and CDR2: MGHRA and YSYEKL. The CDR3 extends over 16 amino acids. CDR3 DNA sequence: TGCGCCAGCAGCCGGTGGGACGGTACTAGCACAGATACGCAGTATTTT. This gives the protein CASSRWDGTSTDTQYF.

This clonotype has just a few counts. The gene calls are TRBV6-5 and TRBJ2-5; 16 nucleotides agree with TRBD2. V was pared by 6 bases and J by 5 bases, with 3 bases of the junction left unmatched. The CDR3 has 15 residues. Germline CDR1 MNHEY, CDR2 SVGAGI. CDR3 loop: CASRGTSGRVETQYF. Here the CDR3 DNA reads TGTGCCAGCAGGGGGACTAGCGGGAGGGTTGAGACCCAGTACTTC.

The chain employs TRBV4-1 and TRBJ2-1; D call uncertain. The V end was cut by 1 base, the J end by 8 bases, with 12 bases between. CDR1 MGHRA and CDR2 YSYEKL come from the germline V gene. The CDR3 consists of 14 residues. The CDR3 region has the DNA TGCGCCAGCAGCCAAGCGGCGATGGTCGATGAGCAGTTCTTC. It is translated as CASSQAAMVDEQFF.

V usage is TRBV5-1 and J usage is TRBJ2-3; TRBD2 agrees at 10 bases. The CDR3 sequence is 15 residues long. Per the germline V gene, CDR1 is SGHRS and CDR2 is YFSETQ. The ends lost 3 bases at V and 4 bases at J; junction bases unmatched: 5. The CDR3 reads CASSWSGGASDTQYF. The CDR3 DNA sequence: TGCGCCAGCAGCTGGAGCGGGGGGGCCTCAGATACGCAGTATTTT. The full variable domain, completed using reference TRBV5-1 and TRBJ2-3, is KAGVTQTPRYLIKTRGQQVTLSCSPISGHRSVSWYQQTPGQGLQFLFEYFSETQRNKGNFPGRFSGRQFSNSRSEMNVSTLELGDSALYLCASSWSGGASDTQYFGPGTRLTVL.

This CDR3 is CASSYSTSHDWEGYTF. DNA of the CDR3: TGTGCCAGCAGTTACTCGACGTCCCACGACTGGGAGGGCTACACCTTC. The chain carries TRBV6-6 and TRBJ1-2; no clear D gene. The CDR3 spans 16 residues. Trimming took 0 bases from V and 8 from J, leaving 19 bases between them. Germline CDR1 MNHNY, CDR2 SVGAGI (reference sequence).

The chain combines TRBV20-1 with TRBJ1-2, with D uncertain. CDR1 and CDR2 (germline): DFQATT, SNEGSKA (reference sequence). Trimming removed 1 base from V and 0 bases from J, with 12 bases in between. The CDR3 extends over 15 amino acids. The CDR3 sequence is CSARVPQPSNYGYTF. The CDR3 nucleotides read TGCAGTGCTAGAGTCCCCCAACCTTCTAACTATGGCTACACCTTC.

A single count supports this clonotype. The chain combines TRBV29-1 with TRBJ1-2, with D unresolved. From germline, CDR1 is SQVTM and CDR2 ANQGSEA. Trimming took 4 bases from V and 2 from J, leaving 8 bases between them. The CDR3 contains 12 residues. The CDR3: CSVGWGNYGYTF. CDR3 DNA: TGCAGCGTTGGTTGGGGAAACTATGGCTACACCTTC.

In nucleotides, the CDR3 is TGTGCCAGCGGGCGGGGGAGCACAGATACGCAGTATTTT. This gives the protein CASGRGSTDTQYF. The genes are TRBV12-3 or TRBV12-4 and TRBJ2-3; 7 positions agree with TRBD2. The CDR3 totals 13 residues. V lost 8 bases to trimming and J lost 0 bases; unmatched junction nucleotides: 2.

This clonotype was seen more than once but under ten times. The rearrangement uses TRBV6-4 and TRBJ1-1, with D unresolved. Between the trimmed V and J ends, which lost 0 bases and 7 bases, there was a span of 9 bases. The CDR3 sequence is 13 residues long. Germline CDR1 MRHNA, CDR2 SNTAGT. The CDR3 protein is CASSDSLLSEAFF. CDR3 nucleotide sequence: TGTGCCAGCAGTGACTCGCTTCTTAGTGAAGCTTTCTTT.

The chain couples TRBV11-2 to TRBJ1-6; 12 bases align to TRBD1. There are 15 residues in the CDR3. CDR1 is SGHAT and CDR2 is FQNNGV in the germline V gene. Trimming cost V 2 bases and J 15 bases; bases outside gene matches: 8. The CDR3 here is CASSLPGQGAELLHF. CDR3 nucleotides: TGTGCCAGCAGCTTACCGGGACAGGGGGCCGAACTCCTCCACTTT.

The rearrangement uses TRBV7-9 and TRBJ2-6; either TRBD1 or TRBD2 may supply D (5 bases each). Germline CDR1 is SEHNR and CDR2 is FQNEAQ (reference sequence). V gave up 4 bases and J gave up 4 bases, with 20 bases separating them. The CDR3 covers 18 residues. In nucleotides, the CDR3 is TGTGCCAGCAGCTCGCGGGCAGGGCCTGCCTCCGGGGCCAACGTCCTGACTTTC. This codes for CASSSRAGPASGANVLTF.

The rearrangement joins TRBV19 to TRBJ1-1; D is unclear. Germline CDR1 reads LNHDA; CDR2 reads SQIVND (reference sequence). This CDR3 contains 13 residues. V was trimmed by 3 bases and J by 7 bases, leaving 12 bases between them. The CDR3 DNA follows: TGTGCCAGTAGTATCGGAAGGGCCCGTGAAGCTTTCTTT. Translating it yields CASSIGRAREAFF.